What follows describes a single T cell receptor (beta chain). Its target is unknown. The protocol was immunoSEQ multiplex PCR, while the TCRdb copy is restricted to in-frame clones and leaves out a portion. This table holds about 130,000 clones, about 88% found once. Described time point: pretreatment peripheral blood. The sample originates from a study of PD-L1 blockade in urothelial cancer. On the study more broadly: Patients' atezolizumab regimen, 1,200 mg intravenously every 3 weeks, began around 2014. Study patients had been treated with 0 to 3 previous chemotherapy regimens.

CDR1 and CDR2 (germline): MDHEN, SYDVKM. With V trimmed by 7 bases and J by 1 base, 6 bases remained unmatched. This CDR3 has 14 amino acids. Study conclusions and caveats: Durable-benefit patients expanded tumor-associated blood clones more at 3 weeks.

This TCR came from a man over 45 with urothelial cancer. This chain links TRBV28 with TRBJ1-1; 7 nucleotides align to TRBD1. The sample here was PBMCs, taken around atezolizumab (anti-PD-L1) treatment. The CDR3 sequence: CASTRQGANTEAFF. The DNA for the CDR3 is TGTGCCAGCACACGACAGGGTGCGAACACTGAAGCTTTCTTT. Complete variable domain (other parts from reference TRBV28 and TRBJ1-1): DVKVTQSSRYLVKRTGEKVFLECVQDMDHENMFWYRQDPGLGLRLIYFSYDVKMKEKGDIPEGYSVSREKKERFSLILESASTNQTSMYLCASTRQGANTEAFFGQGTRLTVV.